The T cell receptor beta chain described here comes from a study of blood T cell repertoires in COVID-19. This CDR3 spans 15 amino acids. Germline CDR1 LNHDA, CDR2 SQIVND (reference sequence). V was cut by 5 bases and J by 0 bases, with 11 bases left in between. Here immunoSEQ multiplex PCR was the method, and the copy in TCRdb shows in-frame clones only, minus some. This table holds about 150,000 clones, about 77% found once. The gene calls are TRBV19 and TRBJ2-1, with D perhaps TRBD1 (7 bases). Sequencing input: peripheral blood. The clonotype was recovered from a man in his sixties with acute or convalescent COVID-19. CDR3 sequence reads: CASSSQGGSYNEQFF. The CDR3 coding sequence is TGTGCCAGTAGTTCCCAGGGGGGCTCCTACAATGAGCAGTTCTTC.